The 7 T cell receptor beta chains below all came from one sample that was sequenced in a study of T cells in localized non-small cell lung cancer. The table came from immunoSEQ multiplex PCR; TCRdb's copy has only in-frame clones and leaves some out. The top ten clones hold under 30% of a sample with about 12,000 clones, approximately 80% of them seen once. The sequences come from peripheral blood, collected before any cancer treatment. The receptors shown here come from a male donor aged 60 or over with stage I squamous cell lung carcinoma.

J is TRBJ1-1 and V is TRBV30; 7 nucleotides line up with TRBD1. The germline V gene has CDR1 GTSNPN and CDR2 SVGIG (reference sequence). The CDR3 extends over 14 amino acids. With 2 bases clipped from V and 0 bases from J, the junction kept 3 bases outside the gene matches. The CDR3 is CAWSLGQVNTEAFF. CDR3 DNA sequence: TGTGCCTGGAGTCTAGGACAGGTGAACACTGAAGCTTTCTTT.

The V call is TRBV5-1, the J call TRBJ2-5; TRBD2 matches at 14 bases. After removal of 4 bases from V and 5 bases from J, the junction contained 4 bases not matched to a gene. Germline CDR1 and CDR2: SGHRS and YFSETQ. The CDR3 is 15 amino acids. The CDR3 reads CASSEGTSGSETQYF. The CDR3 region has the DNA TGCGCCAGCAGCGAAGGGACTAGCGGGAGTGAGACCCAGTACTTC. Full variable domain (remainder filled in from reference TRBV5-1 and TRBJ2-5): KAGVTQTPRYLIKTRGQQVTLSCSPISGHRSVSWYQQTPGQGLQFLFEYFSETQRNKGNFPGRFSGRQFSNSRSEMNVSTLELGDSALYLCASSEGTSGSETQYFGPGTRLLVL.

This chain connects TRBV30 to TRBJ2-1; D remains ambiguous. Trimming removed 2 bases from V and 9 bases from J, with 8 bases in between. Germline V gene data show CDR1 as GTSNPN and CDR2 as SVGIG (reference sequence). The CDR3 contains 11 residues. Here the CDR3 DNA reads TGTGCCTGGAGTAGATCAATTGAGCAGTTCTTC. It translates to CAWSRSIEQFF.

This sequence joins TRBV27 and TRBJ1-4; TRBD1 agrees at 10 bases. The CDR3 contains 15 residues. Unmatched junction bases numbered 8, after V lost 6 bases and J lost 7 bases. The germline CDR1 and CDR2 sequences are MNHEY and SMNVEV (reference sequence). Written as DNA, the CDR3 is TGTGCCAGCAGGCGGACAGGGGGTGTCAGTGAAAAACTGTTTTTT. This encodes CASRRTGGVSEKLFF. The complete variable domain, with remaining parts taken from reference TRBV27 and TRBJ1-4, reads EAQVTQNPRYLITVTGKKLTVTCSQNMNHEYMSWYRQDPGLGLRQIYYSMNVEVTDKGDVPEGYKVSRKEKRNFPLILESPSPNQTSLYFCASRRTGGVSEKLFFGSGTQLSVL.

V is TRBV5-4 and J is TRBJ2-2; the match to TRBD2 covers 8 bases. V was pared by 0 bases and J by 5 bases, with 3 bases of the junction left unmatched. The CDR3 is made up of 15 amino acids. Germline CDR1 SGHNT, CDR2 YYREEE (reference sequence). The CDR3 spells CASSLGSGRTGELFF. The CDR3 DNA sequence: TGTGCCAGCAGCTTGGGAAGCGGGAGAACCGGGGAGCTGTTTTTT.

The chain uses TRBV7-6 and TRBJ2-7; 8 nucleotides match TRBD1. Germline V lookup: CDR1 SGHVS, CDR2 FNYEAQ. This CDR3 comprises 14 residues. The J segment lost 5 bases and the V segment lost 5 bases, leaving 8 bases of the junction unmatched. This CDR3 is CASSHGQGDNEQYF. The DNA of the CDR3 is TGTGCCAGCAGCCACGGACAGGGAGACAACGAGCAGTACTTC.

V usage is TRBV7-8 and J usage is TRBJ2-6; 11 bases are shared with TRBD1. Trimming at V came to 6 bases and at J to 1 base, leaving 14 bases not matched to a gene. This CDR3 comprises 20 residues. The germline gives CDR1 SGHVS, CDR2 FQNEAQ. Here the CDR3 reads CASRGMFRDRGSSGANVLTF. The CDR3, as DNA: TGTGCCAGCAGGGGAATGTTTCGGGACAGGGGGTCTTCTGGGGCCAACGTCCTGACTTTC. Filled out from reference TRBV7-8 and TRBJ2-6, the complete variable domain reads GAGVSQSPRYKVAKRGQDVALRCDPISGHVSLFWYQQALGQGPEFLTYFQNEAQLDKSGLPSDRFFAERPEGSVSTLKIQRTQQEDSAVYLCASRGMFRDRGSSGANVLTFGAGSRLTVL.